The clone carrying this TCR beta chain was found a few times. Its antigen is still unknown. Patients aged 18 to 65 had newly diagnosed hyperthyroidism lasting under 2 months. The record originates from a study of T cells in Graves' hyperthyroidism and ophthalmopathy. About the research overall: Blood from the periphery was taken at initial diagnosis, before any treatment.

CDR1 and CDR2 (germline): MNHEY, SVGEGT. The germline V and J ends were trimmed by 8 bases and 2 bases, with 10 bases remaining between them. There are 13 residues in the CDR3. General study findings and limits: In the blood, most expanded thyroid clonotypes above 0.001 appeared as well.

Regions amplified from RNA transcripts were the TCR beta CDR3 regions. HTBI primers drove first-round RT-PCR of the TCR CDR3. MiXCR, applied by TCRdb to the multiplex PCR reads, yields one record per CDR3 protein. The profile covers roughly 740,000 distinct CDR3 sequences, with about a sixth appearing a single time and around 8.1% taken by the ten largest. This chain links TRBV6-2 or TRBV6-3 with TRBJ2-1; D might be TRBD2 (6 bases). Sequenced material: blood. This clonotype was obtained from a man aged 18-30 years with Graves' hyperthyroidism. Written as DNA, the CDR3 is TGTGCCAGCTCGGGAGTAACCTACAATGAGCAGTTCTTC. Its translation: CASSGVTYNEQFF.